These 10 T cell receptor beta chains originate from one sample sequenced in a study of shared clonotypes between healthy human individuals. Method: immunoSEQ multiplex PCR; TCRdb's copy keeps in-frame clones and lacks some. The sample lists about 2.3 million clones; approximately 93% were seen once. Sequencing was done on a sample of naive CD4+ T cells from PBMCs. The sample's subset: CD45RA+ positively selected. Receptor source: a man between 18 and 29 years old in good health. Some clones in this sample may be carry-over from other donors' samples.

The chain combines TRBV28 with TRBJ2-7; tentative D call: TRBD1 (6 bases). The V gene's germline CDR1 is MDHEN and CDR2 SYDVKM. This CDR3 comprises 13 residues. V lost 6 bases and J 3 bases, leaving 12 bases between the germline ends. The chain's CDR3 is CASSPGGNYEQYF. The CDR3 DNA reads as TGTGCCAGCAGCCCTGGGGGCAACTACGAGCAGTACTTC.

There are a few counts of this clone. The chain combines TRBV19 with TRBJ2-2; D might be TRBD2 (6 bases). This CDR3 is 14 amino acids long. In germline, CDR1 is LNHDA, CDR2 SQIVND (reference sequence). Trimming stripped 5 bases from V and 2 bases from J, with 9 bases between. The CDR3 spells CASSLTSNTGELFF. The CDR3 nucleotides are TGTGCCAGTAGTCTTACTAGCAACACCGGGGAGCTGTTTTTT.

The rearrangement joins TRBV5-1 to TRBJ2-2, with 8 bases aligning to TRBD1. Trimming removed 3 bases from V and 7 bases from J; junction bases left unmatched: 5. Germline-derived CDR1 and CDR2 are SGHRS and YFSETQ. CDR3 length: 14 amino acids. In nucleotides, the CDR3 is TGCGCCAGCAGCTACGGACAGGGCGACGGGGAGCTGTTTTTT. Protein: CASSYGQGDGELFF.

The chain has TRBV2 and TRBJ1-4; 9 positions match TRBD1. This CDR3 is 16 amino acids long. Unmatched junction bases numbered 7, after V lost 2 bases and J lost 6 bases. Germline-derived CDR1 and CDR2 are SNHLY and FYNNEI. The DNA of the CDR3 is TGTGCCAGCAGTGAACGCCCGGGACAGGGAGATGAAAAACTGTTTTTT. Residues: CASSERPGQGDEKLFF.

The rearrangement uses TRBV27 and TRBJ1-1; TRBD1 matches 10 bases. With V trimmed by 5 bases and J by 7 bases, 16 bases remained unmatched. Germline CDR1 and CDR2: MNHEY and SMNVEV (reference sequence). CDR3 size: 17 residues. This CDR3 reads CASSPAPTDRGPGEAFF. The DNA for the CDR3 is TGTGCCAGCAGTCCCGCCCCAACCGACAGGGGGCCAGGTGAAGCTTTCTTT.

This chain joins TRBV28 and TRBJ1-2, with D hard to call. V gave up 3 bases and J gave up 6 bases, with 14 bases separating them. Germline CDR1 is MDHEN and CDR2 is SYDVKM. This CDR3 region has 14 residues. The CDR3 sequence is CASSFPLQANGYTF. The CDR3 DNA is TGTGCCAGCAGTTTCCCCCTCCAGGCTAATGGCTACACCTTC.

This chain's CDR3 is CASSSIAAGDYEQYF. Here the CDR3 DNA reads TGTGCCAGTAGTTCTATAGCGGCAGGGGACTACGAGCAGTACTTC. The chain carries TRBV19 and TRBJ2-7; D tentatively fits TRBD1 or TRBD2 (6 bases each). CDR3 size: 15 residues. Trimming stripped 5 bases from V and 3 bases from J, with 17 bases between. Germline V lookup: CDR1 LNHDA, CDR2 SQIVND (reference sequence).

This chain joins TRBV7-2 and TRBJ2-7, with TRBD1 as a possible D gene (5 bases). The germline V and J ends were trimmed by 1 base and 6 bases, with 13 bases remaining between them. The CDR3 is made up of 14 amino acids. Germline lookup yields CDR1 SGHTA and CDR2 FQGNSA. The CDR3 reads CASSLGVRVGEQYF. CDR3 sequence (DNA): TGTGCCAGCAGCTTAGGCGTCAGGGTAGGCGAGCAGTACTTC.

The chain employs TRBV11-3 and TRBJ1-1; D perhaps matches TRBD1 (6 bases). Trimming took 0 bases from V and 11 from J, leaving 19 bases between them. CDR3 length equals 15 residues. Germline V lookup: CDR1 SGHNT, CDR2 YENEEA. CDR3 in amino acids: CASSLDGGQSRPAFF. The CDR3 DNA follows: TGTGCCAGCAGCTTAGACGGGGGGCAATCCCGTCCGGCTTTCTTT.

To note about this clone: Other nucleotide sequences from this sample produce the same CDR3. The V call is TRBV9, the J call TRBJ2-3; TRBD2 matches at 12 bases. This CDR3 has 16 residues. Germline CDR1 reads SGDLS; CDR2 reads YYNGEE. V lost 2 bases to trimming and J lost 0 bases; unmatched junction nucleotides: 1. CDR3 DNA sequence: TGTGCCAGCAGCGTCGGGACTAGCGGGAGCACAGATACGCAGTATTTT. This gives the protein CASSVGTSGSTDTQYF.